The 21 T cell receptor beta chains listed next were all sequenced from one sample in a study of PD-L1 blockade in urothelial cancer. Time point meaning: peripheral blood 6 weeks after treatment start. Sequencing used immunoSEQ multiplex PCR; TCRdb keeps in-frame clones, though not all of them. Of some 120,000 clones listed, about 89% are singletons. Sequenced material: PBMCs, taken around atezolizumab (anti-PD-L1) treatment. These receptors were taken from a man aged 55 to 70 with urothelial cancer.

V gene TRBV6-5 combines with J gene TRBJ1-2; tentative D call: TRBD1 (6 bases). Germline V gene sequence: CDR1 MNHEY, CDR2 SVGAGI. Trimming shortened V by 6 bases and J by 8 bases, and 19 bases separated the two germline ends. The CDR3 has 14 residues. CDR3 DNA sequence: TGTGCCAGCAGACGCTTGGGGGCAGGGAGCGGCTACACCTTC. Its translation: CASRRLGAGSGYTF.

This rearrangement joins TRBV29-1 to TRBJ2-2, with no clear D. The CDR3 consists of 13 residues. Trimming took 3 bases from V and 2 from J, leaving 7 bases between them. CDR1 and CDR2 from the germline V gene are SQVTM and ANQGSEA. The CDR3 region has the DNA TGCAGCGTTGATAGTCAAAACACCGGGGAGCTGTTTTTT. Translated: CSVDSQNTGELFF.

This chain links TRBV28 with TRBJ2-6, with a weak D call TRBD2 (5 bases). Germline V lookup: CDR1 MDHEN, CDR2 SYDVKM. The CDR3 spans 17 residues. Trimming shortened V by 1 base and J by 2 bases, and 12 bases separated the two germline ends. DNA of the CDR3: TGTGCCAGCAGTTTATTAACGGGGATTACTGGGGCCAACGTCCTGACTTTC. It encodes CASSLLTGITGANVLTF.

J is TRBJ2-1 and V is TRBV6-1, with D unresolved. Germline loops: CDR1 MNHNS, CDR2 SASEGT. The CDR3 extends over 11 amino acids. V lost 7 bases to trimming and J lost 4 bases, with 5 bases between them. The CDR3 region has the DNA TGTGCCAGCATCGGGTACAATGAGCAGTTCTTC. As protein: CASIGYNEQFF.

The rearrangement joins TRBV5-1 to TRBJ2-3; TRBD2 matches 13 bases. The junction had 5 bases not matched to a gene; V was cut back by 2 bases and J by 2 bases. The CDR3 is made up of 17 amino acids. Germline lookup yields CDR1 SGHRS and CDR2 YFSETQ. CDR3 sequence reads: CASSFGLAGAVTDTQYF. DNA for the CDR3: TGCGCCAGCAGCTTCGGACTAGCGGGGGCAGTCACAGATACGCAGTATTTT.

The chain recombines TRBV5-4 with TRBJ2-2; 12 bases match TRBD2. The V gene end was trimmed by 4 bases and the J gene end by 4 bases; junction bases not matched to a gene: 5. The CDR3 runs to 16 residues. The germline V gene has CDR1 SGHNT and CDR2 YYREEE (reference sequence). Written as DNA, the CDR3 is TGTGCCAGCAGCCCACTAGCGGGAGGTGGCACCGGGGAGCTGTTTTTT. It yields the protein CASSPLAGGGTGELFF.

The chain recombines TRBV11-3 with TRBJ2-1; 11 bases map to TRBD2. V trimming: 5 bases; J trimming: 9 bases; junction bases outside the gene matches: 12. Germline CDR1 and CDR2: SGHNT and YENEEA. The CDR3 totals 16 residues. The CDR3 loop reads CASSITSGGWGGEQFF. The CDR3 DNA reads TGTGCCAGCAGCATTACTAGCGGGGGTTGGGGTGGTGAGCAGTTCTTC.

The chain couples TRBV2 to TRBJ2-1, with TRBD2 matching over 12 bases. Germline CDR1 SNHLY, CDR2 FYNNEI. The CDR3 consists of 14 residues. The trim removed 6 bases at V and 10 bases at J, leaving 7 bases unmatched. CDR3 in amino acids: CASRRLAGDGEQFF. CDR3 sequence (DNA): TGTGCCAGCAGAAGACTAGCGGGGGACGGGGAGCAGTTCTTC. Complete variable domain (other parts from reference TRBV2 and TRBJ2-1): EPEVTQTPSHQVTQMGQEVILRCVPISNHLYFYWYRQILGQKVEFLVSFYNNEISEKSEIFDDQFSVERPDGSNFTLKIRSTKLEDSAMYFCASRRLAGDGEQFFGPGTRLTVL.

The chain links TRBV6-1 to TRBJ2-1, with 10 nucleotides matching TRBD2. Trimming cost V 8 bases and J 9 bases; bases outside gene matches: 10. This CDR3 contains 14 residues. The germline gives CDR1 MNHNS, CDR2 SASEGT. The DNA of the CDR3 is TGTGCCAGCGTTCTAGCGGGAGTTTGGGGTGAGCAGTTCTTC. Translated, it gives CASVLAGVWGEQFF.

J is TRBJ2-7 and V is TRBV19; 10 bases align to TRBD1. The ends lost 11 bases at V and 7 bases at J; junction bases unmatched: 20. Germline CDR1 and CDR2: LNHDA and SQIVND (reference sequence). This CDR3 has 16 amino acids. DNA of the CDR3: TGTGCCCGTAACCGGGACAGGGGCCCGTTGAGATTGGAGCAGTACTTC. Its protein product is CARNRDRGPLRLEQYF.

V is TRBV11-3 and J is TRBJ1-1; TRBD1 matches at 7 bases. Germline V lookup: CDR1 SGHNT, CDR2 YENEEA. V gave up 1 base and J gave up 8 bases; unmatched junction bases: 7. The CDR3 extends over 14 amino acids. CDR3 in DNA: TGTGCCAGCAGCTTAGTACAGGGGCAAAACGAAGCTTTCTTT. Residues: CASSLVQGQNEAFF.

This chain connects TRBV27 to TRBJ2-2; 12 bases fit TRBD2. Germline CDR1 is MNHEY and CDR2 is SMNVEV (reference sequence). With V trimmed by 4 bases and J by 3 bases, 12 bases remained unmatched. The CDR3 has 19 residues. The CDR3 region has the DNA TGTGCCAGCAGTTCGGGACTAGCGGGCCTCACGAGGGACACCGGGGAGCTGTTTTTT. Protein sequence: CASSSGLAGLTRDTGELFF.

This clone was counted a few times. In DNA form, the CDR3 reads TGTGCCAGCAGCAACGGGGACAGGGGGAGGGAAAAACTGTTTTTT. Its translation is CASSNGDRGREKLFF. The chain combines TRBV7-9 with TRBJ1-4, with 11 bases identical to TRBD1. This CDR3 comprises 15 residues. V shed 5 bases and J 8 bases; nucleotides not matched to a gene: 7. Germline-derived CDR1 and CDR2 are SEHNR and FQNEAQ (reference sequence).

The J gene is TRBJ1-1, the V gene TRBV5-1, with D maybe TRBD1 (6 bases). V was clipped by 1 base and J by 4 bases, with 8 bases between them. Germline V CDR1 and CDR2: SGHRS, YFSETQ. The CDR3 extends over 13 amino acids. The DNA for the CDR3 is TGCGCCAGCAGCTTGAGGGGGGGCACTGAAGCTTTCTTT. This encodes CASSLRGGTEAFF.

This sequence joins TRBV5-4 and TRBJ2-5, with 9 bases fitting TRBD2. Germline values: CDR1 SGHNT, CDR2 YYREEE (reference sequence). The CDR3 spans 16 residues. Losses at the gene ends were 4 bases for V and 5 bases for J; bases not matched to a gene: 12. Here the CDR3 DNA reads TGTGCCAGCAGCGCCTCTGGGGCGGGAGGGCGCGAGACCCAGTACTTC. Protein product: CASSASGAGGRETQYF.

CDR3 in DNA: TGCGCCAGCAGCTCAACTAGCGGGGGATACTACGAGCAGTACTTC. Its protein product is CASSSTSGGYYEQYF. The V gene is TRBV5-1, the J gene TRBJ2-7; 11 bases are a match to TRBD2. There are 15 residues in the CDR3. In germline, CDR1 is SGHRS, CDR2 YFSETQ. Trimming took 3 bases from V and 3 from J; bases not matched to a gene: 5.

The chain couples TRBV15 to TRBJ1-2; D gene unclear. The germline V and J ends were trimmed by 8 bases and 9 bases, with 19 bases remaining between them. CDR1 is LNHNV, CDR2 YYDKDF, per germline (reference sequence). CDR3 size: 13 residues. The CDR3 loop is CATSRPDTLSYTF. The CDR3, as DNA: TGTGCCACCTCCCGGCCCGACACGCTCAGCTACACCTTC.

The CDR3 DNA sequence: TGTGCCAGCAGCTTAATAACTAGCGGGGGCAAAAGCTCCTACAATGAGCAGTTCTTC. Translated: CASSLITSGGKSSYNEQFF. This chain joins TRBV5-6 and TRBJ2-1, with 11 nucleotides matching TRBD2. Germline assignment: CDR1 SGHDT and CDR2 YYEEEE. CDR3 length: 19 amino acids. V shed 2 bases and J 0 bases; nucleotides not matched to a gene: 10.

The CDR3 reads CASSQHDRETETQYF. In nucleotides, the CDR3 is TGTGCCAGCAGCCAACACGACAGGGAGACGGAGACCCAGTACTTC. J is TRBJ2-5 and V is TRBV4-2, with 7 bases identical to TRBD1. The CDR3 runs to 15 residues. CDR1 LGHNA and CDR2 YNFKEQ come from the germline V gene. Unmatched junction bases numbered 8, after V lost 2 bases and J lost 5 bases.

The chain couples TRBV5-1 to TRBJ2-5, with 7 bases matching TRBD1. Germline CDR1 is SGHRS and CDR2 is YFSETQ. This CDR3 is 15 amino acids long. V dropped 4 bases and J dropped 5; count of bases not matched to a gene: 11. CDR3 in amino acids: CASSLRGTVGETQYF. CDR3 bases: TGCGCCAGCAGCCTCCGAGGGACAGTAGGGGAGACCCAGTACTTC.

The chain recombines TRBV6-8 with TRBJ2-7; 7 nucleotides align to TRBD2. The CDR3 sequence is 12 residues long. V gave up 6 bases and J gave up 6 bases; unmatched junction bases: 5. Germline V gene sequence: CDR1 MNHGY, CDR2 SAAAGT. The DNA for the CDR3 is TGTGCCAGCAGCCGCGGCGGGGGCGAGCAGTACTTC. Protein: CASSRGGGEQYF.